This entry concerns a single TCR beta chain. Its antigen is not identified. The data originate from a study of T cell repertoires in cytomegalovirus infection. The CDR3 runs 12 residues. Trimming shortened V by 1 base and J by 7 bases, and 7 bases separated the two germline ends. Germline-derived CDR1 and CDR2 are SGHTA and FQGNSA. TCRdb re-derived calls from the reads in MiXCR, one entry per CDR3 protein. The sample yields 200,000 to 250,000 distinct CDR3 sequences, approximately 22% seen once. Study results and caveats: Dominating the ex vivo response were HLA-C-restricted CMV-specific TCR beta clonotypes.

The receptor was derived from a human donor in good health (CMV status not recorded). Some clones in this sample may be carry-over from other donors' samples. The chain recombines TRBV7-2 with TRBJ1-1; D gene unclear. The sample consisted of CD8+ T cells from PBMCs. This chain's CDR3 is CASSLGMDEAFF. The CDR3 coding sequence is TGTGCCAGCAGCTTAGGGATGGATGAAGCTTTCTTT. The full variable domain, rest sourced from reference TRBV7-2 and TRBJ1-1, is GAGVSQSPSNKVTEKGKDVELRCDPISGHTALYWYRQSLGQGLEFLIYFQGNSAPDKSGLPSDRFSAERTGGSVSTLTIQRTQQEDSAVYLCASSLGMDEAFFGQGTRLTVV.